This T cell receptor beta chain was documented in a study of T cell changes during pregnancy in multiple sclerosis. The CDR3 has 15 residues. Trimming removed 4 bases from V and 5 bases from J; junction bases left unmatched: 11. Germline lookup yields CDR1 SGHNT and CDR2 YENEEA. Libraries were prepared by immunoSEQ multiplex PCR; TCRdb keeps only in-frame clonotypes and omits some of them. The sample carries more than 25,000 clones, approximately 90% recorded once. The chain is built from TRBV11-3 and TRBJ2-7; 7 bases agree with TRBD1. This specimen was peripheral blood, taken in the first trimester of pregnancy. This clonotype was obtained from a female donor in good health, enrolled as a control in a pregnancy study. The CDR3 nucleotides are TGTGCCAGCAGCTCGTATGACAGGGTGGGGGACGAGCAGTACTTC. Encoded protein: CASSSYDRVGDEQYF. The variable domain in full, with the rest retrieved from reference TRBV11-3 and TRBJ2-7, is EAGVVQSPRYKIIEKKQPVAFWCNPISGHNTLYWYLQNLGQGPELLIRYENEEAVDDSQLPKDRFSAERLKGVDSTLKIQPAELGDSAVYLCASSSYDRVGDEQYFGPGTRLTVT.